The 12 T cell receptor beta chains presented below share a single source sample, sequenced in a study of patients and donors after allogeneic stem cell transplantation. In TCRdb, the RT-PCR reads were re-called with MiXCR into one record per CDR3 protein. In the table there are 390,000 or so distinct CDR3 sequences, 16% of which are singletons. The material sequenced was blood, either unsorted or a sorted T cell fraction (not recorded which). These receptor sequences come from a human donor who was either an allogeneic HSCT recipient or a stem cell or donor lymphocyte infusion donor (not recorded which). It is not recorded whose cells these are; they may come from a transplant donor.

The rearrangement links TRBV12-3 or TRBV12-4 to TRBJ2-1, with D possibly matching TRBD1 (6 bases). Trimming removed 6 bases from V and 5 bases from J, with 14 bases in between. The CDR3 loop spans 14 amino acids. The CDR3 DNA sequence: TGTGCCAGCAGCCTTACCGGGACAAACAATGAGCAGTTCTTC. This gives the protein CASSLTGTNNEQFF.

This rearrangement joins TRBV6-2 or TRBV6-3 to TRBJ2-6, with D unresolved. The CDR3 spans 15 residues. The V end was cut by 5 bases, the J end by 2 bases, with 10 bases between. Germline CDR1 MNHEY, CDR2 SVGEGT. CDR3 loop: CASSNRHAGANVLTF. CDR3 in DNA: TGTGCCAGCAGTAACCGACATGCTGGGGCCAACGTCCTGACTTTC.

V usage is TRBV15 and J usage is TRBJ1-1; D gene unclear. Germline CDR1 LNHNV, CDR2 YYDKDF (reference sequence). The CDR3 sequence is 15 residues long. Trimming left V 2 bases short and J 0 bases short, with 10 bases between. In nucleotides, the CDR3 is TGTGCCACCAGCAGACCCGTTCACATGAACACTGAAGCTTTCTTT. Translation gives CATSRPVHMNTEAFF. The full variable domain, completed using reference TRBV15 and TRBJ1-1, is DAMVIQNPRYQVTQFGKPVTLSCSQTLNHNVMYWYQQKSSQAPKLLFHYYDKDFNNEADTPDNFQSRRPNTSFCFLDIRSPGLGDTAMYLCATSRPVHMNTEAFFGQGTRLTVV.

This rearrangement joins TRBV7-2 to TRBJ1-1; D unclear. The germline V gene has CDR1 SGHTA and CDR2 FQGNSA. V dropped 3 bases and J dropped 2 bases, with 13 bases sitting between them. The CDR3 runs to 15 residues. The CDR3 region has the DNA TGTGCCAGCAGCTTGCACAACCTGATAAACACTGAAGCTTTCTTT. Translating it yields CASSLHNLINTEAFF.

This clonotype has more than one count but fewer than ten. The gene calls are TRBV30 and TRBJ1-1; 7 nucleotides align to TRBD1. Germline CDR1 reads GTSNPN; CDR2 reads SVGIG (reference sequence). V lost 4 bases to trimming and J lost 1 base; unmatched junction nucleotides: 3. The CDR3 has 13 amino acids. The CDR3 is CAWTGQPNTEAFF. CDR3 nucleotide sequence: TGTGCCTGGACGGGACAGCCGAACACTGAAGCTTTCTTT.

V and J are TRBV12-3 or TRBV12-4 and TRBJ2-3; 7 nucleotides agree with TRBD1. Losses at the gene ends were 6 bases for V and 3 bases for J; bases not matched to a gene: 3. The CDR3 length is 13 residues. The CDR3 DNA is TGTGCCAGCAGGCCGACAGGGACAGATACGCAGTATTTT. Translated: CASRPTGTDTQYF.

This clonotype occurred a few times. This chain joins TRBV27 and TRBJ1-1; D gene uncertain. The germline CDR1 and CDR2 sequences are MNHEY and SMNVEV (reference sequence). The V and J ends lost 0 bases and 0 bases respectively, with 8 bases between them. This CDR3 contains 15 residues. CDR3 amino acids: CASSLSGGLNTEAFF. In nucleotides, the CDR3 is TGTGCCAGCAGTTTATCTGGAGGGTTGAACACTGAAGCTTTCTTT.

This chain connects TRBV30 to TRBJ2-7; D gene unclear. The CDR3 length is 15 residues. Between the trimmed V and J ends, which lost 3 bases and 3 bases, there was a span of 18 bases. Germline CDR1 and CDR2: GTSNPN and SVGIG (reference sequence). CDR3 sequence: CAWRTRVQRGYEQYF. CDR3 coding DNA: TGTGCCTGGAGAACCCGGGTCCAGCGAGGCTACGAGCAGTACTTC.

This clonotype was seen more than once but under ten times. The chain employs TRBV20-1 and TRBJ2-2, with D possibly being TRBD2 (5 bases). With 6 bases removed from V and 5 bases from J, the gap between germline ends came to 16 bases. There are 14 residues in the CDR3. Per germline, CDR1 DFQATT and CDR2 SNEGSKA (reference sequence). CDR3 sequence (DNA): TGCAGTGCAAAGAGAGGGTCCAAGACCGGGGAGCTGTTTTTT. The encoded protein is CSAKRGSKTGELFF.

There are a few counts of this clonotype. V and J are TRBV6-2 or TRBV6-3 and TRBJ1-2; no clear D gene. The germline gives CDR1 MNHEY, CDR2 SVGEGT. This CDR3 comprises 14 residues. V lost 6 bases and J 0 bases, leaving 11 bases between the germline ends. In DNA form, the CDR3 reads TGTGCCAGCAGCCGCACCACTACTAACTATGGCTACACCTTC. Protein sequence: CASSRTTTNYGYTF.

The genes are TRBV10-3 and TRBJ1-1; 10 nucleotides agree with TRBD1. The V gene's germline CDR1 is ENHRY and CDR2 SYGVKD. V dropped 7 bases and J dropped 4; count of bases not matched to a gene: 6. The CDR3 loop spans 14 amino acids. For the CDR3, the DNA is TGTGCCATCACAGACAGGGGGCAGACCACTGAAGCTTTCTTT. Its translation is CAITDRGQTTEAFF.

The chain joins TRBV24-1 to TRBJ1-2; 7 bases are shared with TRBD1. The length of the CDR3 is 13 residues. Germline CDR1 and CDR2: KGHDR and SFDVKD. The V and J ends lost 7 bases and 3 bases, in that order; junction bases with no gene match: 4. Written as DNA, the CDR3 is TGTGCCACCAGGAAGGGGGCGGACTATGGCTACACCTTC. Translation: CATRKGADYGYTF.